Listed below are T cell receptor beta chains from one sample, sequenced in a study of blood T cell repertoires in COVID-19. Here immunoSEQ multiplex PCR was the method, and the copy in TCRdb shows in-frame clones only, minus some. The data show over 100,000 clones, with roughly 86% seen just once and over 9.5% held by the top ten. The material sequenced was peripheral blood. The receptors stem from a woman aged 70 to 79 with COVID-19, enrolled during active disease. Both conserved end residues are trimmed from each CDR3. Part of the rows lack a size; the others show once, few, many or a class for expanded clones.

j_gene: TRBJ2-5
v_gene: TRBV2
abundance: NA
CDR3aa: ASSATSHQETQY

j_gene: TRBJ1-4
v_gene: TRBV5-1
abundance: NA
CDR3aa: ASSLSGTNEKLF

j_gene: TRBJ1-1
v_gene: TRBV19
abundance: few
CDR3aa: ASSIGRGMSEAF

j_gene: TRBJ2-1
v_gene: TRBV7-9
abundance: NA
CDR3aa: ASSPRDRGNNEQF

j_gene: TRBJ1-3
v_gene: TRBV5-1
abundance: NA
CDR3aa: ASSATGDSGNTIY

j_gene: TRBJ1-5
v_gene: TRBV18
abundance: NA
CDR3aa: ASSPEAGVNQPQH

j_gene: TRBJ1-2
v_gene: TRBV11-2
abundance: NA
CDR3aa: ASSAHRAPGYT

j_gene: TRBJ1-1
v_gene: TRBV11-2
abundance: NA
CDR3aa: ASERGRGAEAF

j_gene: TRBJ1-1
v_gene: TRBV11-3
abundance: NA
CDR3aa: ASSSNRGGTEAF

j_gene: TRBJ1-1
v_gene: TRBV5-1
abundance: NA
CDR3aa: ASSASIQGRNTEAF

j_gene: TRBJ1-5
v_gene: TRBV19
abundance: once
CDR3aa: ASSMSGNNQPQH

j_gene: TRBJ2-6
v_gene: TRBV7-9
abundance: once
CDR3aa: ASSLGQGGRPGGYVLT

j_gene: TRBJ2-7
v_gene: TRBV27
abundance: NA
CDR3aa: ASSSPLQRGNYEQY

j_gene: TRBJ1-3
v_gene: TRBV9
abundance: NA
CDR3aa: ASSGVGGSGNTIY

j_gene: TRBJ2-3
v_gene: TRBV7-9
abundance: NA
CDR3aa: ASSSGTSGSTDTQY

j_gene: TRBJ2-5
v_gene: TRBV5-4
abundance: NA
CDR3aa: ASSYGQGPRETQY

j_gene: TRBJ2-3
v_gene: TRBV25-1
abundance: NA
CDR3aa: ASSAQTGHRGDTQY

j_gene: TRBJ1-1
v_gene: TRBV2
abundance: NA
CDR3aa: ASSRLVGTIANTEAF

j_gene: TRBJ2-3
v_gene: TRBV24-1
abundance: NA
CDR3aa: ATSDPLPPGTSGGADTQY

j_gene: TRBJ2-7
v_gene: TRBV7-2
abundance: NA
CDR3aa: ASRRASSYEQY

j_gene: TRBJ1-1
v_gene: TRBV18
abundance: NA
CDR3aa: ASSPPHTEAF

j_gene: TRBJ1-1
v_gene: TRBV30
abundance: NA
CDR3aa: AWSGQESAYTEAF

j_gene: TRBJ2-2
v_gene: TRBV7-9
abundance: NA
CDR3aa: ASNLVSGTTGELF

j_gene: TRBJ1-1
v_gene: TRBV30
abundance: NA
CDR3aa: AWSTEGNTEAF

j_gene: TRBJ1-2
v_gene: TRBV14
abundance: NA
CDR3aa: ASSQGQDYGYT

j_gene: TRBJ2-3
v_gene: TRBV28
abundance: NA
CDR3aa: ASSGGFSTDTQY

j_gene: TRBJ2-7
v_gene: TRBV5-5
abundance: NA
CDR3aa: ASSPSGTGYLYEQY

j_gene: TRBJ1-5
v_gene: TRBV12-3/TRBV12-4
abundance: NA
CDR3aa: ASSLAPVGPQH

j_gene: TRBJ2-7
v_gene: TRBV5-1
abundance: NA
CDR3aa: ASSFGGTGFYEQY

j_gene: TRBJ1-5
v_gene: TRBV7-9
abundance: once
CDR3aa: ASSLEYSNQPQH

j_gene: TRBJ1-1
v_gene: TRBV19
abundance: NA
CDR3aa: ASSPRTGDAEAF

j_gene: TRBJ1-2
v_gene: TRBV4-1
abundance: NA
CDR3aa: ASSQGPGPYGYT

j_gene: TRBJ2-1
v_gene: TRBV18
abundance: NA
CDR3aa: ASSPLAGTYNEQF

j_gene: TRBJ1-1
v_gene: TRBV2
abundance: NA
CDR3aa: ASSTYREAF

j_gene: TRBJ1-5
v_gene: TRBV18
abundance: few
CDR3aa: ASSAEYNQPQH

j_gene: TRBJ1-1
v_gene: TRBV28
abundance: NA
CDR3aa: ASSQTVGTEAF

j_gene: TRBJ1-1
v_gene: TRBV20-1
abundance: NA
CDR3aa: SATRNTEAF

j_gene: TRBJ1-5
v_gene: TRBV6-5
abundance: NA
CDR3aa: ASSYFTGSRNQPQH

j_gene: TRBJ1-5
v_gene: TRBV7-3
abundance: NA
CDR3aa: ASRYLRGLGQPQH

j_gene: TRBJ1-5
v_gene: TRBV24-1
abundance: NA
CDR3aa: ATSGQGFQPQH

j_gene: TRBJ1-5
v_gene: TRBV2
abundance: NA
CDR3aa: ASGYGGRQPQH

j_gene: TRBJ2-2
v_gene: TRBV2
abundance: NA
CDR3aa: ASSEGQGFTGELF

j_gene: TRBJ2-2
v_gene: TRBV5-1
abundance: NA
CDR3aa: ASSRANTGELF

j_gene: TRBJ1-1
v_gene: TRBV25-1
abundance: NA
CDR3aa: ASSERTGSDEAF

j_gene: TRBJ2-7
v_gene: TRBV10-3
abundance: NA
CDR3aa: AISEQVDEQY

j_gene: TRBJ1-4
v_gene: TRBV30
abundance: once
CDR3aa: AWSPGAGVGEKLF

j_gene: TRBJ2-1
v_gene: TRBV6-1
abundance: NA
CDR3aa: ASSEVLLNEQF

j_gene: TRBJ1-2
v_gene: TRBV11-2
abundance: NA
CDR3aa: ASSLTGGAPNYGYT

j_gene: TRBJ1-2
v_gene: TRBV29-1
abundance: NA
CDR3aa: SVEAPGQPYGYT

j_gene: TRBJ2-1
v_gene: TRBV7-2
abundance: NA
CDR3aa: ASSRPGPYNEQF

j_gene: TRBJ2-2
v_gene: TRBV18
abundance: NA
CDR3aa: ASSPTSSTGELF

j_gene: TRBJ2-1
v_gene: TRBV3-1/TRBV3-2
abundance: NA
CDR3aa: ASSQEQRGSSYNEQF

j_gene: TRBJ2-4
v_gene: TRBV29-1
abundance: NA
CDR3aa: SVEGGGTKNIQY

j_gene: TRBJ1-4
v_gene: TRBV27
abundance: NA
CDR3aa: ASRTTGVQEKLF